This TCR beta chain was retrieved from a study of identical twins. Study observations and caveats: Cord blood beta clonotypes present at high abundance carried fewer insertions; no such pattern appeared in memory repertoires. Out-of-frame alpha sequences shared between twins exhibited an excess of low generation probability.

With template switching, a universal primer site was added, and the cDNA carried unique molecular identifiers. TCRdb processed the 5' RACE reads anew with MiXCR; each CDR3 protein has one entry. The sample holds roughly 770,000 distinct CDR3 sequences, approximately 18% seen once. On this clonotype: Its matching antigen is unknown.

V was pared by 5 bases and J by 8 bases, with 12 bases of the junction left unmatched. Germline V CDR1 and CDR2: SNHLY, FYNNEI. The CDR3 totals 15 residues. The sample was also linked to a second study, of T cells expressing NK-cell markers.

The sequence was obtained from a young woman in good health. Sequencing was done on a sample of PBMCs. The J gene is TRBJ2-4, the V gene TRBV2, with TRBD1 matching 7 bases. This CDR3 is CASSNEQGSMDIQYF. CDR3 in DNA: TGTGCCAGCAGTAACGAACAGGGGTCCATGGACATTCAGTACTTC.